These 29 T cell receptor beta chains were all obtained from the same sample, sequenced in a study of T cells in Graves' hyperthyroidism and ophthalmopathy. TCR beta CDR3 regions were amplified from RNA. Primed by the HTBI set, a first-round RT-PCR was run on the TCR CDR3. TCRdb analysed the multiplex PCR reads with MiXCR anew, one entry per CDR3 protein. Of 660,000 or so distinct CDR3 sequences listed, under 25% were seen once; the top ten hold 34%. Sequences were obtained from blood. These receptors were collected from a man aged 25 to 40 with Graves' ophthalmopathy.

A few counts support this clonotype. CDR3 sequence reads: CASNPSGAQGGYTF. DNA for the CDR3: TGTGCCAGCAACCCCTCGGGGGCCCAGGGTGGCTACACCTTC. The chain links TRBV27 to TRBJ1-2; a possible D gene is TRBD1 (6 bases). The length of the CDR3 is 14 residues. Germline assignment: CDR1 MNHEY and CDR2 SMNVEV (reference sequence). Trimming took off 7 bases at V and 7 bases at J, with 19 bases between the two ends.

Turning to this clonotype: A much larger clone sits a single nucleotide away, making a read error possible. In DNA form, the CDR3 reads TGTGCCAGCAGTTTATATGTAATAGGGAATTATGAGCAGCTCTTC. Its translation: CASSLYVIGNYEQLF. The rearrangement uses TRBV28 and TRBJ2-1, with D uncertain. The germline V gene has CDR1 MDHEN and CDR2 SYDVKM. This CDR3 is built from 15 residues.

This clonotype showed up just a few times. The rearrangement links TRBV6-1 to TRBJ1-4; weak D call: TRBD1 (5 bases). CDR1 and CDR2 (germline): MNHNS, SASEGT. There are 16 residues in the CDR3. V lost 5 bases and J lost 1, with 14 bases in between. CDR3 sequence reads: CASSSPGFVTNEKLFF. CDR3 DNA sequence: TGTGCCAGCAGTTCGCCAGGGTTTGTAACTAATGAAAAACTGTTTTTT.

CDR3 residues: CASSLSSGRTYEQYF. DNA for the CDR3: TGCGCCAGCAGCTTATCTAGCGGGAGAACCTACGAGCAGTACTTC. This sequence joins TRBV5-1 and TRBJ2-7; 10 nucleotides align to TRBD2. The V and J ends lost 2 bases and 2 bases, in that order; junction bases with no gene match: 4. The germline V gene encodes CDR1 SGHRS and CDR2 YFSETQ. The CDR3 has 15 residues.

With regard to this clonotype: Germline is not matched at one junction end, which may reflect a read error. This chain uses TRBV7-9 with TRBJ1-2; D is ambiguous. The germline V gene encodes CDR1 SEHNR and CDR2 FQNEAQ (reference sequence). The CDR3 is made up of 14 amino acids. The CDR3: CASSLSGQNYVYTF. DNA of the CDR3: TGTGCCAGCAGCTTATCGGGTCAAAACTATGTCTACACCTTC.

Note on this clonotype: Mismatch with germline at one junction end may stem from a read error. The rearrangement links TRBV7-9 to TRBJ2-5, with D perhaps matching TRBD1 (5 bases). Germline V gene data show CDR1 as SEHNR and CDR2 as FQNEAQ (reference sequence). The CDR3 has 16 residues. For the CDR3, the DNA is TGTGCCAGCAGTTTAGTTCCAGGGTCATTCGGAGAGACCCAGTACTTC. The encoded protein is CASSLVPGSFGETQYF.

J is TRBJ2-6 and V is TRBV19, with 11 bases that match TRBD2. Germline V gene sequence: CDR1 LNHDA, CDR2 SQIVND (reference sequence). This CDR3 comprises 21 residues. With 7 bases clipped from V and 1 base from J, the junction kept 18 bases outside the gene matches. The CDR3, as DNA: TGTGCCAGTAAGATTTCGGGGACAAGAACTAGCGGGAGATCTGGGGCCAACGTCCTGACTTTC. Encoded protein: CASKISGTRTSGRSGANVLTF.

This clonotype was counted many times. The chain carries TRBV30 and TRBJ1-5, with D hard to call. Germline V CDR1 and CDR2: GTSNPN, SVGIG (reference sequence). The ends were cut back, 0 bases at V and 0 bases at J, with 9 bases in the middle. There are 15 residues in the CDR3. CDR3 DNA sequence: TGTGCCTGGAGTGTCGACGGTTATAGCAATCAGCCCCAGCATTTT. It is translated as CAWSVDGYSNQPQHF.

The chain carries TRBV7-9 and TRBJ2-7; D remains unclear. The CDR3 has 15 amino acids. Germline CDR1 reads SEHNR; CDR2 reads FQNEAQ (reference sequence). The V and J ends lost 8 bases and 5 bases respectively, with 22 bases between them. The CDR3 bases are TGTGCCAGCCAGTTGGGAACGGGCCCCGGTGACGAGCAGTACTTC. Its protein is CASQLGTGPGDEQYF.

This clonotype was found once. This chain connects TRBV10-3 to TRBJ2-3, with 7 positions matching TRBD1. There are 13 residues in the CDR3. Trimming removed 8 bases from V and 2 bases from J; junction bases left unmatched: 4. Germline CDR1 and CDR2: ENHRY and SYGVKD. DNA of the CDR3: TGTGCCATCGCAGACAGGGACACAGATACGCAGTATTTT. It specifies CAIADRDTDTQYF.

The sample holds many counts of this clonotype. The chain combines TRBV11-2 with TRBJ1-5; D is perhaps TRBD1 (5 bases). Germline CDR1 is SGHAT and CDR2 is FQNNGV. There are 13 residues in the CDR3. The V end was cut by 2 bases, the J end by 6 bases, with 8 bases between. CDR3: CASSLYTGQPQHF. CDR3 in DNA: TGTGCCAGCAGCTTATACACAGGTCAGCCCCAGCATTTT.

Concerning this clonotype itself: This may be a read error, as it is one base from a much larger clone. The V call is TRBV27, the J call TRBJ2-7; 7 bases align to TRBD2. V dropped 7 bases and J dropped 5; count of bases not matched to a gene: 17. The CDR3 is 16 residues long. Per the germline V gene, CDR1 is MNHEY and CDR2 is SMNVEV (reference sequence). CDR3 loop: CASNSSPSGVGNEQYF. The CDR3 region has the DNA TGTGCCAGCAATTCCAGCCCTAGCGGAGTAGGCAACGAGCAGTACTTC.

Many counts were recorded for this clonotype. DNA of the CDR3: TGTGCCAGCAGCCCTCGAGCGGGAGTGGGCTACAATGAGCAGTTCTTC. Residues: CASSPRAGVGYNEQFF. The chain carries TRBV7-9 and TRBJ2-1; 8 bases map to TRBD2. CDR1 is SEHNR, CDR2 FQNEAQ, per germline (reference sequence). V gave up 5 bases and J gave up 3 bases; unmatched junction bases: 9. This CDR3 contains 16 residues. Based on the CDR3 plus reference TRBV7-9 and TRBJ2-1, the full variable domain is DTGVSQNPRHKITKRGQNVTFRCDPISEHNRLYWYRQTLGQGPEFLTYFQNEAQLEKSRLLSDRFSAERPKGSFSTLEIQRTEQGDSAMYLCASSPRAGVGYNEQFFGPGTRLTVL.

The chain has TRBV4-2 and TRBJ2-7, with a tentative D call TRBD2 (6 bases). The CDR3 covers 15 residues. Trimming removed 0 bases at V and 7 bases at J, with 16 bases between. Looked up from germline, CDR1 is LGHNA and CDR2 is YNFKEQ. The CDR3 nucleotides are TGTGCCAGCAGCCAAGACTGGCATGCGGCGGGGGAGCAGTACTTC. Translation gives CASSQDWHAAGEQYF.

The CDR3 sequence is CATSRPRRGGEETQYF. The CDR3, as DNA: TGTGCCACCAGCAGACCCCGCAGGGGAGGGGAAGAGACCCAGTACTTC. V and J are TRBV15 and TRBJ2-5, with D possibly being TRBD2 (7 bases). Germline CDR1 is LNHNV and CDR2 is YYDKDF (reference sequence). The V gene lost 2 bases and the J gene lost 3 bases, with 16 bases spanning the gap. This CDR3 has 16 amino acids.

The chain recombines TRBV15 with TRBJ2-7; 13 bases fit TRBD2. CDR3 length: 14 residues. The germline gives CDR1 LNHNV, CDR2 YYDKDF (reference sequence). The V segment lost 5 bases and the J segment 4 bases; nucleotides outside the gene matches: 2. Here the CDR3 reads CATSLLAGGYEQYF. CDR3 sequence (DNA): TGTGCCACCAGCTTACTAGCGGGAGGGTACGAGCAGTACTTC.

The gene calls are TRBV29-1 and TRBJ2-5; weak D call: TRBD1 (6 bases). The CDR3 is 12 amino acids. Trimming took off 6 bases at V and 7 bases at J, with 15 bases between the two ends. CDR1 and CDR2 (germline): SQVTM, ANQGSEA. The CDR3 coding sequence is TGCAGCGTCTGGGGACACATGGGGACCCAGTACTTC. Translation: CSVWGHMGTQYF.

In this sample, this clonotype turned up many times. The rearrangement uses TRBV3-1 and TRBJ2-7; 9 nucleotides line up with TRBD2. CDR1 is LGHDT, CDR2 YNNKEL, per germline (reference sequence). V was clipped by 4 bases and J by 2 bases; unmatched bases: 3. The CDR3 sequence is 14 residues long. CDR3 loop: CASSPSGATYEQYF. The CDR3 bases are TGTGCCAGCAGCCCTAGCGGGGCCACCTACGAGCAGTACTTC.

V gene TRBV30 combines with J gene TRBJ2-7; 8 positions agree with TRBD1. In germline, CDR1 is GTSNPN, CDR2 SVGIG (reference sequence). This CDR3 contains 14 residues. Losses at the gene ends were 2 bases for V and 4 bases for J; bases not matched to a gene: 7. This CDR3 reads CAWSMRQGWYEQYF. As DNA, the CDR3 is TGTGCCTGGAGTATGAGACAGGGGTGGTACGAGCAGTACTTC.

Comments on this clonotype: This may be a read error: a much more frequent sequence differs by one nucleotide. The V gene is TRBV11-1, the J gene TRBJ1-1, with no clear D. The CDR3 runs to 15 residues. Per the germline V gene, CDR1 is SGHAT and CDR2 is FQDESV (reference sequence). The CDR3 is CASSLSPGMNTEALF. The CDR3 DNA sequence: TGTGCCAGCAGCTTAAGTCCAGGTATGAACACTGAAGCTCTCTTT. The full variable domain, in which reference TRBV11-1 and TRBJ1-1 provide the parts outside the CDR3, is EAEVAQSPRYKITEKSQAVAFWCDPISGHATLYWYRQILGQGPELLVQFQDESVVDDSQLPKDRFSAERLKGVDSTLKIQPAELGDSAMYLCASSLSPGMNTEALFGQGTRLTVV.

The gene calls are TRBV28 and TRBJ1-1, with TRBD1 matching 8 bases. J gave up 9 bases and V 3 bases, and 9 bases lay outside the gene matches. The CDR3 has 14 residues. Germline V lookup: CDR1 MDHEN, CDR2 SYDVKM. CDR3 loop: CASSFSGGAEKAFF. DNA of the CDR3: TGTGCCAGCAGTTTTTCAGGGGGCGCCGAGAAAGCTTTCTTT.

This clonotype has just a few counts. The rearrangement joins TRBV4-1 to TRBJ2-5; 7 positions match TRBD2. J gave up 5 bases and V 4 bases, and 10 bases lay outside the gene matches. The V gene's germline CDR1 is MGHRA and CDR2 YSYEKL. There are 15 residues in the CDR3. DNA for the CDR3: TGCGCCAGCAGCCCCGGACTAGTGGGGTCGGAGACCCAGTACTTC. Protein: CASSPGLVGSETQYF.

The rearrangement joins TRBV9 to TRBJ2-2; unclear D gene. Germline assignment: CDR1 SGDLS and CDR2 YYNGEE. The germline V and J ends were trimmed by 4 bases and 0 bases, with 16 bases remaining between them. CDR3 length equals 17 residues. CDR3 sequence reads: CASSSRAEGPNTGELFF. The CDR3 DNA reads TGTGCCAGCAGCTCCCGGGCAGAAGGTCCGAACACCGGGGAGCTGTTTTTT.

The chain uses TRBV7-9 and TRBJ2-2; D may correspond to TRBD1 or TRBD2 (5 bases each). V lost 8 bases, J lost 7 bases, and 8 bases lay in between. Germline CDR1 reads SEHNR; CDR2 reads FQNEAQ (reference sequence). The CDR3 contains 11 residues. CDR3 nucleotides: TGTGCCAGCGAGGGGAACGGGGAGCTGTTTTTT. This sequence encodes CASEGNGELFF.

This clonotype was observed a few times. An end of the junction does not agree with germline; a read error may underlie this. The chain links TRBV6-5 to TRBJ1-1, with D maybe TRBD1 (5 bases). Germline loops: CDR1 MNHEY, CDR2 SVGAGI. This CDR3 is built from 14 residues. The CDR3 sequence is CASSYSGLKTEAFF. CDR3 DNA sequence: TGTGCCAGCAGTTACTCGGGACTGAAGACTGAAGCTTTCTTT.

This clonotype was counted a few times. The rearrangement joins TRBV6-1 to TRBJ1-5; D is perhaps TRBD1 (5 bases). The V gene lost 7 bases and the J gene lost 4 bases, with 11 bases spanning the gap. Germline assignment: CDR1 MNHNS and CDR2 SASEGT. The CDR3 runs 13 residues. CDR3 DNA sequence: TGTGCCAGCACACTTGGGGGGAATCAGCCCCAGCATTTT. This encodes CASTLGGNQPQHF.

In its sample, this clonotype was seen many times. The chain couples TRBV2 to TRBJ1-5; no clear D gene. This CDR3 spans 13 amino acids. V was cut by 4 bases and J by 3 bases, with 7 bases left in between. Per germline, CDR1 SNHLY and CDR2 FYNNEI. The CDR3 protein is CASSARVNQPQHF. The DNA of the CDR3 is TGTGCCAGCAGTGCTAGGGTCAATCAGCCCCAGCATTTT.

This clonotype was counted a few times. This chain links TRBV20-1 with TRBJ1-5; possible D gene TRBD1, 6 bases. V lost 5 bases and J 3 bases, leaving 20 bases between the germline ends. This CDR3 has 16 residues. CDR1 and CDR2 (germline): DFQATT, SNEGSKA (reference sequence). DNA of the CDR3: TGCAGTGCTGGGCGCTCCCCGGGACAAGTCAATCAGCCCCAGCATTTT. Translating gives CSAGRSPGQVNQPQHF.

This clonotype was seen many times. The rearrangement links TRBV30 to TRBJ2-5; D unresolved. CDR1 is GTSNPN, CDR2 SVGIG, per germline (reference sequence). Trimming took off 2 bases at V and 5 bases at J, with 6 bases between the two ends. This CDR3 has 11 residues. DNA for the CDR3: TGTGCCTGGAGTCAAGGCGAGACCCAGTACTTC. This translates into CAWSQGETQYF.